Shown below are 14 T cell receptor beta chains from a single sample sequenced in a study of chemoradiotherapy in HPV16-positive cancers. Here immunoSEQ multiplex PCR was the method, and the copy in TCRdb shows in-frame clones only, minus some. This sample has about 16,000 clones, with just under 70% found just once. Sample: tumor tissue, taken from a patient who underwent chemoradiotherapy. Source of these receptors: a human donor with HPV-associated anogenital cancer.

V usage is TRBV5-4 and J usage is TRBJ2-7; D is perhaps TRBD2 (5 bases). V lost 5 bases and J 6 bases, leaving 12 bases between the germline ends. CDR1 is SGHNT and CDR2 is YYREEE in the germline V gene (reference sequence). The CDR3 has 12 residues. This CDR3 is CASSGLGSEQYF. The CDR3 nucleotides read TGTGCCAGCAGTGGACTGGGAAGCGAGCAGTACTTC.

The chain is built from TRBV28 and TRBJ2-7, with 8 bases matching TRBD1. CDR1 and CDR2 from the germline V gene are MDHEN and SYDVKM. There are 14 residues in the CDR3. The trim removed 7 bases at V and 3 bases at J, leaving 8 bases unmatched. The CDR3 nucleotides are TGTGCCAGCAACCCTCGGACAGGGCGCTACGAGCAGTACTTC. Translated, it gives CASNPRTGRYEQYF.

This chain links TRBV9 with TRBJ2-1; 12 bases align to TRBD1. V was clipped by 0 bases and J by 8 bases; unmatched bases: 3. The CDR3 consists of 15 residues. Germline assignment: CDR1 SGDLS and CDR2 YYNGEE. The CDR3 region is CASSVGGTGGDEQFF. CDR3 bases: TGTGCCAGCAGCGTAGGCGGGACAGGGGGCGATGAGCAGTTCTTC.

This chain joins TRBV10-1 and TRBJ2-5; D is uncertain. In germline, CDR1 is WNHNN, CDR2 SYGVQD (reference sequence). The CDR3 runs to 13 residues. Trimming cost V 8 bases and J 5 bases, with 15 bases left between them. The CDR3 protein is CASSPGIQETQYF. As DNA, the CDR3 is TGCGCCAGCTCCCCCGGAATACAGGAGACCCAGTACTTC.

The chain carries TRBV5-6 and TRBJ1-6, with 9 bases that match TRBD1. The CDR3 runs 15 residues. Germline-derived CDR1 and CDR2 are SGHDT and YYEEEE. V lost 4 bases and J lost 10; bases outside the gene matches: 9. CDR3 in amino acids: CASSRQEDRGSPLHF. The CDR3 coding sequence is TGTGCCAGCAGCCGTCAGGAGGACAGGGGCTCACCCCTCCACTTT.

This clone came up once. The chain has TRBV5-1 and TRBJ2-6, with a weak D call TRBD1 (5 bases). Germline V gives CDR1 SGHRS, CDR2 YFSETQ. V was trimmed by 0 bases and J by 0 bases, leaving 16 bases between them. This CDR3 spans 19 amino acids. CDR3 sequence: CASSLAGREQLSGANVLTF. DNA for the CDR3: TGCGCCAGCAGCTTGGCTGGCAGGGAACAGCTCTCTGGGGCCAACGTCCTGACTTTC. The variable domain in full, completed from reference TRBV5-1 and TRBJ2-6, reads KAGVTQTPRYLIKTRGQQVTLSCSPISGHRSVSWYQQTPGQGLQFLFEYFSETQRNKGNFPGRFSGRQFSNSRSEMNVSTLELGDSALYLCASSLAGREQLSGANVLTFGAGSRLTVL.

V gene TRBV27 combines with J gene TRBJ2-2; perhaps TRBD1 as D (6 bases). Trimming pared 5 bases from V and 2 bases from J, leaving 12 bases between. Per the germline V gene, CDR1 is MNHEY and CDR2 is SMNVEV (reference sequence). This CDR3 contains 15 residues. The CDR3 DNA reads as TGTGCCAGCAGTCCTTACAGGGTAAACACCGGGGAGCTGTTTTTT. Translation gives CASSPYRVNTGELFF.

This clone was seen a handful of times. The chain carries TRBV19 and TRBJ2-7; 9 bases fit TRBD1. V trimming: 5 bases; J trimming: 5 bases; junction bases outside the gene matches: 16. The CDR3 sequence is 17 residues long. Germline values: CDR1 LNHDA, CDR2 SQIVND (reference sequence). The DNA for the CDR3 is TGTGCCAGTAGTGTACAATACTCCGGGACAGGGAGCCACGAGCAGTACTTC. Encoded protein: CASSVQYSGTGSHEQYF.

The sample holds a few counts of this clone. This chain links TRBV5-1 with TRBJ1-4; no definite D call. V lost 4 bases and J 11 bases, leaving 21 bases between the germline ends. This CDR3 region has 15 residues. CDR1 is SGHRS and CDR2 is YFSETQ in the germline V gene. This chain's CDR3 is CASSPTQAQNGKLFF. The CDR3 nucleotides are TGCGCCAGCAGCCCCACCCAGGCCCAAAACGGGAAACTGTTTTTT.

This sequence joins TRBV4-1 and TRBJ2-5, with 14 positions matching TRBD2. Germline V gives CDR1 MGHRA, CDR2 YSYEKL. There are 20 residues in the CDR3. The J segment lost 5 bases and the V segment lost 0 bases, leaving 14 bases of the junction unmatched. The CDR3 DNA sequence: TGCGCCAGCAGCCAAGAGCCCTTGACTAGCGGGGGGGACCCCCGGGAGACCCAGTACTTC. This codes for CASSQEPLTSGGDPRETQYF.

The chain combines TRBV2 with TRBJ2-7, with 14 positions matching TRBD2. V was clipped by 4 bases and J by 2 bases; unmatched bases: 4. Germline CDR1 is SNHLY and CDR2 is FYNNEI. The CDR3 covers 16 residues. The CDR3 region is CASSGLAGGKAYEQYF. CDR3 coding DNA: TGTGCCAGCAGTGGACTAGCGGGAGGGAAAGCCTACGAGCAGTACTTC.

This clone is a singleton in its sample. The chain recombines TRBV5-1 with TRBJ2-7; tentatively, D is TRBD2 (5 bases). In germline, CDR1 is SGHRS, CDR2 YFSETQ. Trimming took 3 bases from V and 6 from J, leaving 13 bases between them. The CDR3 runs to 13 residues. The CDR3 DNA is TGCGCCAGCAGCTGGAAGGCGGGCGGCGAGCAGTACTTC. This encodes CASSWKAGGEQYF.

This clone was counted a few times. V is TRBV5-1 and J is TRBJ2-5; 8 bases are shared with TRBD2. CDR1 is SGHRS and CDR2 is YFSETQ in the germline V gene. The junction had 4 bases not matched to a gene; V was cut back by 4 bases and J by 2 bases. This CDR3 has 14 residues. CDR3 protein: CASSPGLAQETQYF. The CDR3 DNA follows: TGCGCCAGCAGCCCCGGACTAGCTCAAGAGACCCAGTACTTC. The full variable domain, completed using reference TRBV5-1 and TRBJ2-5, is KAGVTQTPRYLIKTRGQQVTLSCSPISGHRSVSWYQQTPGQGLQFLFEYFSETQRNKGNFPGRFSGRQFSNSRSEMNVSTLELGDSALYLCASSPGLAQETQYFGPGTRLLVL.

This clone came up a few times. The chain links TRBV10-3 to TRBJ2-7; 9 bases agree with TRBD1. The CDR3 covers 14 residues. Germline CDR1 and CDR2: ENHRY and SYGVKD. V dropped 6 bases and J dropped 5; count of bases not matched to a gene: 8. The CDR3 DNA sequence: TGTGCCATCAGGGTACAGGGGGCTATCCACGAGCAGTACTTC. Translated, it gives CAIRVQGAIHEQYF.